Presented here are 18 T cell receptor beta chains from one specimen sequenced in a study of blood T cell repertoires in COVID-19. Only in-frame clones appear in the TCRdb table, and some are missing; sequencing was by immunoSEQ multiplex PCR. Among 300,000 to 400,000 clones, 88% were seen once, and the ten largest hold about 1.5%. Sequenced material: peripheral blood. The receptors here all came from a woman aged 25 to 39 with COVID-19, enrolled during active disease.

This chain connects TRBV5-4 to TRBJ2-2; 14 bases fit TRBD2. This CDR3 is 16 amino acids long. CDR1 is SGHNT and CDR2 is YYREEE in the germline V gene (reference sequence). V lost 5 bases to trimming and J lost 8 bases; unmatched junction nucleotides: 8. The CDR3 DNA sequence: TGTGCCAGCAGGCCGACTAGCGGGGGGGCCAGTGGGGAGCTGTTTTTT. As protein: CASRPTSGGASGELFF.

A single count supports this clone. The J gene is TRBJ1-2, the V gene TRBV14, with 10 nucleotides matching TRBD1. CDR1 and CDR2 from the germline V gene are SGHDN and FVKESK. This CDR3 spans 13 amino acids. The J segment lost 7 bases and the V segment lost 4 bases, leaving 3 bases of the junction unmatched. The chain's CDR3 is CASSPGQGGGYTF. The DNA of the CDR3 is TGTGCCAGCAGCCCCGGACAGGGGGGTGGCTACACCTTC.

The chain has TRBV7-2 and TRBJ2-7, with 7 bases matching TRBD2. Per the germline V gene, CDR1 is SGHTA and CDR2 is FQGNSA. The V and J ends lost 3 bases and 3 bases, in that order; junction bases with no gene match: 5. The CDR3 spans 14 residues. The CDR3 reads CASSFGGRDYEQYF. CDR3 nucleotide sequence: TGTGCCAGCAGCTTCGGAGGGAGGGACTACGAGCAGTACTTC.

This clone has more than one count but fewer than ten. The V and J genes are TRBV27 and TRBJ2-3, with TRBD1 as a possible D gene (5 bases). This CDR3 is 16 amino acids long. The germline V and J ends were trimmed by 5 bases and 0 bases, with 15 bases remaining between them. Germline V gene sequence: CDR1 MNHEY, CDR2 SMNVEV (reference sequence). CDR3 DNA sequence: TGTGCCAGCAGTCCCCTAAACGGACATAGCACAGATACGCAGTATTTT. It codes for CASSPLNGHSTDTQYF.

The chain links TRBV4-1 to TRBJ2-1, with 13 bases matching TRBD2. The V gene end was trimmed by 3 bases and the J gene end by 3 bases; junction bases not matched to a gene: 8. Germline CDR1 is MGHRA and CDR2 is YSYEKL. The CDR3 runs 18 residues. The CDR3 DNA reads TGCGCCAGCAGCCAGTTGACTAGCGGGGGGCGGTTCTACAATGAGCAGTTCTTC. As protein: CASSQLTSGGRFYNEQFF.

The chain uses TRBV9 and TRBJ2-7; tentatively, D is TRBD1 (6 bases). The CDR3 runs to 13 residues. CDR1 is SGDLS and CDR2 is YYNGEE in the germline V gene. V lost 4 bases, J lost 5 bases, and 13 bases lay in between. DNA for the CDR3: TGTGCCAGCAGCCAGGACAGCGGAGACGAGCAGTACTTC. Translation: CASSQDSGDEQYF. The whole variable domain, remainder taken from reference TRBV9 and TRBJ2-7, is DSGVTQTPKHLITATGQRVTLRCSPRSGDLSVYWYQQSLDQGLQFLIQYYNGEERAKGNILERFSAQQFPDLHSELNLSSLELGDSALYFCASSQDSGDEQYFGPGTRLTVT.

The V and J genes are TRBV19 and TRBJ1-5; D is ambiguous. V lost 4 bases and J 3 bases, leaving 19 bases between the germline ends. Germline V lookup: CDR1 LNHDA, CDR2 SQIVND (reference sequence). The CDR3 totals 17 residues. CDR3 in DNA: TGTGCCAGTAGTAACCCATGGAGTGAGGGTTACAATCAGCCCCAGCATTTT. Translated: CASSNPWSEGYNQPQHF.

The chain joins TRBV27 to TRBJ2-5; 8 bases agree with TRBD1. Trimming cost V 1 base and J 1 base; bases outside gene matches: 5. Germline V gene sequence: CDR1 MNHEY, CDR2 SMNVEV (reference sequence). The length of the CDR3 is 16 residues. The CDR3 coding sequence is TGTGCCAGCAGTTTATGGGCAGGGGGCGTCCAAGAGACCCAGTACTTC. Protein sequence: CASSLWAGGVQETQYF.

The CDR3 DNA reads TGTGCCTGGAGTTTGGGAGGCAATCAGCCCCAGCATTTT. This encodes CAWSLGGNQPQHF. The V call is TRBV30, the J call TRBJ1-5, with D unresolved. V dropped 2 bases and J dropped 2 bases, with 7 bases sitting between them. The CDR3 loop spans 13 amino acids. Germline assignment: CDR1 GTSNPN and CDR2 SVGIG (reference sequence). The entire variable domain, with the rest obtained from reference TRBV30 and TRBJ1-5, is as follows: SQTIHQWPATLVQPVGSPLSLECTVEGTSNPNLYWYRQAAGRGLQLLFYSVGIGQISSEVPQNLSASRPQDRQFILSSKKLLLSDSGFYLCAWSLGGNQPQHFGDGTRLSIL.

The V gene is TRBV12-3 or TRBV12-4, the J gene TRBJ2-7; D is perhaps TRBD1 (5 bases). Trimming pared 2 bases from V and 6 bases from J, leaving 11 bases between. This CDR3 region has 13 residues. The CDR3 coding sequence is TGTGCCAGCAGTTTAACGGCCGACAGCGAGCAGTACGTC. Protein product: CASSLTADSEQYV.

The genes are TRBV5-1 and TRBJ1-5, with D perhaps matching TRBD1 (6 bases). Per germline, CDR1 SGHRS and CDR2 YFSETQ. The CDR3 loop spans 14 amino acids. V was cut by 1 base and J by 5 bases, with 10 bases left in between. The CDR3 sequence is CASSLWGQDQPQHF. DNA for the CDR3: TGCGCCAGCAGCTTGTGGGGGCAGGATCAGCCCCAGCATTTT.

The rearrangement joins TRBV6-6 to TRBJ1-1, with D hard to call. Trimming removed 8 bases from V and 7 bases from J, with 17 bases in between. The CDR3 covers 13 residues. Germline CDR1 MNHNY, CDR2 SVGAGI (reference sequence). The DNA for the CDR3 is TGTGCCAGCCGTAGAGATACGGCGGGTGAAGCTTTCTTT. This encodes CASRRDTAGEAFF.

The gene calls are TRBV5-4 and TRBJ2-7; D not resolved. The V and J ends lost 3 bases and 6 bases respectively, with 13 bases between them. CDR3 length: 13 residues. Germline CDR1 SGHNT, CDR2 YYREEE (reference sequence). This CDR3 is CASSSPVVSEQYF. The CDR3 region has the DNA TGTGCCAGCAGCTCCCCAGTGGTCTCCGAGCAGTACTTC.

The chain joins TRBV27 to TRBJ2-5; weak D call: TRBD2 (6 bases). This CDR3 is built from 13 residues. CDR1 is MNHEY and CDR2 is SMNVEV in the germline V gene (reference sequence). Trimming removed 2 bases at V and 4 bases at J, with 8 bases between. The CDR3 here is CASSLAGTETQYF. The DNA for the CDR3 is TGTGCCAGCAGTTTAGCGGGGACAGAGACCCAGTACTTC.

The V and J genes are TRBV7-9 and TRBJ2-2; no definite D call. Germline V gene sequence: CDR1 SEHNR, CDR2 FQNEAQ (reference sequence). CDR3 size: 15 residues. The V end was cut by 7 bases, the J end by 1 base, with 13 bases between. The CDR3: CASTPRGVNTGELFF. The CDR3 coding sequence is TGTGCCAGCACCCCGCGAGGAGTGAACACCGGGGAGCTGTTTTTT.

This clone was observed once. In DNA form, the CDR3 reads TGTGCCACCGTACGGGGGGCAGGGGAGACCCAGTACTTC. Amino acids: CATVRGAGETQYF. The J gene is TRBJ2-5, the V gene TRBV7-9; TRBD2 might be the D (7 bases). This CDR3 comprises 13 residues. Germline V gene lookup returns CDR1 SEHNR and CDR2 FQNEAQ (reference sequence). V lost 10 bases and J lost 5, with 17 bases in between.

The V gene is TRBV18, the J gene TRBJ1-1, with 7 bases fitting TRBD1. The CDR3 loop spans 14 amino acids. Trimming at V came to 5 bases and at J to 0 bases, leaving 3 bases not matched to a gene. Germline V lookup: CDR1 KGHSH, CDR2 LQKENI. This CDR3 is CASSNRGVNTEAFF. The CDR3 region has the DNA TGTGCCAGCTCAAACAGGGGAGTGAACACTGAAGCTTTCTTT.

The chain carries TRBV6-1 and TRBJ2-3; D is uncertain. Trimming shortened V by 2 bases and J by 2 bases, and 5 bases separated the two germline ends. This CDR3 has 13 residues. Germline values: CDR1 MNHNS, CDR2 SASEGT. The CDR3 DNA reads as TGTGCCAGCAGTGAAATCTTCACAGATACGCAGTATTTT. Translation gives CASSEIFTDTQYF.